The sequence of this TCR beta chain was determined in a study of molecular identifiers for immune sequencing clone quantification (dated by TCRdb to between 2017 and 2018). Notes on the research overall: For a replicate experiment, RNA from around 18,000 or 91,000 naive CD8 T cells was divided into five aliquots, and four of the five aliquots were sequenced. This methods study used CD8 T cells to benchmark TCR RNA copy counting and molecular-identifier clustering-based TCR repertoire sequencing (MIDCIRS). General conclusions and limits of the study: In CMV-specific effector cells, over 98% of molecules were held by clones above 20 RNA copies, whereas under 1% of molecules were held by such clones in naive cells. When barcode sub-clustering was left out, chimeric consensus sequences inflated TCR diversity, with chimeras reaching as high as 47%. Modeling indicated about three TCR RNA copies recovered per cell, compared with about 9.4 by digital PCR, which implies a capture efficiency of about 31%. Even against a background of 800,000 to 1,000,000 naive CD8 T cells, spiked-in Jurkat TCR RNA amounting to a single cell's worth was reported to be detectable. Spiked-in Jurkat TCR RNA (approximately 10 copies' worth), which is not part of the donor repertoire, was contained in the naive libraries. The sizes of highly expanded clones could end up underestimated when identical TCR molecules share a barcode.

This clonotype was observed many times. Which antigen it targets is not known. No qualities accompany the bases; no much larger clone lies one base away. Library prep was done by PCR. Data came from an Illumina HiSeq 4000. Preparation of bulk TCR libraries followed a previously described approach, with the TCR primers listed in Table S5. Total RNA was purified with the Qiagen AllPrep DNA/RNA kit. Reads from multiple sequencing runs of the same library were pooled before analysis. For the original study's pipeline: Reads were retained only if an exact TCR constant sequence was present, and the retained reads were trimmed to 150 nt and grouped according to their 12-nt molecular barcodes. Within each barcode group, reads were sub-clustered at a 15% Levenshtein threshold, and quality-weighted consensus sequences were built per RNA molecule. Non-functional sequences were filtered out, along with any lower-count sequence sitting one edit away from another sequence. Barcode sub-clusters with fewer than 20% of the maximum read count were removed, based on fitting two negative binomial distributions. Using fastp trimming at Q25 and MiXCR clonotype assembly, TCRdb reanalyzed the public sequencing data and kept in-frame beta chains. Duplicate CDR3 protein sequences are folded into a single record with the most common DNA and genes. TCRdb's processing, not the study's, gives the V and J calls here. Within this sample are more than 450,000 distinct CDR3 sequences, with 20% to 25% of them counted one time only. About 0.8% of the sample is taken by the ten largest.

Naive CD8 T cell libraries were made from about 21,000 to 970,000 sorted cells using 10%, 30% or 50% of purified RNA. On a BD FACSAria II, naive CD8 T cells were FACS-sorted as CD8+CD4-CCR7+CD45RA+ and collected into RLT Plus buffer. Detection sensitivity was tested by spiking Jurkat RNA equal to approximately 9 TCR copies' worth into samples containing about 19,000-1,000,000 naive CD8 T cells. Enrichment of CD8 T cells was performed with RosetteSep CD8+ T Cell Enrichment Cocktail and Ficoll-Paque, after which ACK red cell lysis was carried out. The CDR3, cysteine through phenylalanine, is 14 amino acids long. CDR3 DNA is the only sequence kept; it has 42 bases, read in frame from the first base. The germline ends are 10 bases apart after V is trimmed by 4 bases and J by 1 base. The germline V gene gives CDR1 as MNHEY and CDR2 as SVGEGT.

The V and J genes are TRBV6-2 or TRBV6-3 and TRBJ1-1; possibly the D gene is TRBD1, per 5 matching bases. The sequencing input was naive CD8+ T cells from blood, with Jurkat cell RNA spiked in. Per the publication, the cell subset or site label means: FACS-sorted CD8+CD4-CCR7+CD45RA+ naive T cells. The clonotype originates from a human donor in good health. Some libraries in this study had Jurkat cell RNA spiked in. The DNA sequence reads TGTGCCAGCAGTTCTCGCAGGGAGAACACTGAAGCTTTCTTT. Translation gives CASSSRRENTEAFF.